This T cell receptor (beta chain) was captured by sequencing in a study of blood T cell repertoires in COVID-19. For the study at large: Some COVID-19 samples were acute and others convalescent; all came from the United States, Italy and Spain.

This clone was detected once. Everyone who took part was about 18 to 90 years old, and they came from about 25 US areas. Among Cohort 3 donors, those recovered had two negative PCRs, clearance, or symptom resolution. The table came from immunoSEQ multiplex PCR; TCRdb's copy has only in-frame clones and leaves some out. The table shows hundreds of thousands of clones, with roughly 86% occurring only once. The CDR3 length is 15 residues. Per germline, CDR1 SGHNT and CDR2 YYREEE (reference sequence). V was pared by 5 bases and J by 6 bases, with 10 bases of the junction left unmatched. This receptor was taken from a woman between 50 and 59 years old who had recovered from COVID-19. The chain links TRBV5-4 to TRBJ2-7; 11 positions match TRBD2. The sample was PBMCs or T cells enriched from blood (not recorded which). CDR3 sequence reads: CASRPSSGRAGEQYF. The DNA for the CDR3 is TGTGCCAGCAGGCCAAGTAGCGGGAGGGCCGGCGAGCAGTACTTC.